This T cell receptor beta chain was captured by sequencing in a study of blood T cell repertoires in COVID-19 (dated by TCRdb to 2020 to 2022). Background on the whole study: Samples from collaborators originated in the United States, Italy and Spain and spanned both the acute and convalescent phases of COVID-19. Where available, HLA class I and class II types were taken from metadata supplied by the sample provider and were not determined by assay-based typing. The samples were drawn from two sources: the first 160 participants of the ongoing ImmuneRACE study, and 1,000 to 1,500 subjects contributed by 6 global collaborators. The prospective study material was composed of cDNA or gDNA derived from T cells, B-cell-depleted T cells, or PBMCs. The dataset comprised deeply sampled blood TCRbeta repertoires from subjects exposed to, actively infected with, or recovered from COVID-19. The sample metadata nearly always contained a de-identified subject ID, COVID-19 status, age in years and sex. A freely available public database, intended as a resource for researchers studying the immune response to SARS-CoV-2, is where the repertoires were released.

The immunoSEQ Assay, a bias-controlled multiplex PCR, was used to amplify TCRbeta CDR3 regions from genomic DNA. Per the original workflow: The number of nucleated cells in each sample was estimated from the amplification of reference gene primers within the assay. To quantify the absolute abundance of each unique TCRbeta CDR3 rearrangement, sequence reads were collapsed and filtered. Productive Simpson clonality was computed per sample as the square root of Simpson's diversity index over productive rearrangements. TCRdb carries this immuneACCESS record with in-frame sequences only. Its versions omit some clonotypes, under half of them owing to an unresolved V gene in the studies checked, with the rest unexplained. V, J and clone size are taken as reported in that table, and D and trimming were inferred from the DNA itself. In this sample the table shows about 100,000 clones, more than 90% of which occur a single time. Jointly, the top ten make up around 5.7% of the sample.

Worth noting for this clone: No cognate antigen has been identified for it. One base away there is no much larger clone; base qualities are not given.

The collaborating institutions used their own protocols to collect whole blood in K2EDTA tubes. For TCRbeta analysis, collaborators shipped samples in one of three forms: frozen whole blood, isolated PBMCs, or DNA extracted from either of those sample types. CDR1 and CDR2 were assigned from the germline V gene (reference sequence) as LNHDA and SQIVND. The CDR3 goes from the cysteine to the phenylalanine over 15 residues. CDR3 DNA only is kept here, 45 bases in frame from base 1. V sheds 0 bases and J sheds 4 bases, leaving 12 bases between their ends. Broader findings and caveats from the paper: Clinical and demographic metadata were provided uncurated, with the amount varying by source and participant.

Sequenced sample: peripheral blood. The V and J genes are TRBV19 and TRBJ1-2; a weak D assignment points to TRBD1 (5 bases agree). The clonotype was recovered from an older man with acute or convalescent COVID-19. For the CDR3, the sequence is CASSIDRALGYGYTF. Here is the DNA: TGTGCCAGTAGTATAGACAGGGCCCTGGGCTATGGCTACACCTTC.